This TCR beta chain was recovered during a study of T cell responses to AZD1222 COVID-19 vaccine. The germline V gene has CDR1 SGHDT and CDR2 YYEEEE. This CDR3 region has 15 residues. The trim removed 0 bases at V and 0 bases at J, leaving 0 bases unmatched. TCRdb's copy holds only in-frame clones and misses some; the assay was immunoSEQ multiplex PCR. The sample holds about 120,000 clones, 70% to 90% seen once. The sample consisted of peripheral blood, taken on day 0 of AZD1222 vaccination. V usage is TRBV5-6 and J usage is TRBJ2-1; 7 bases match TRBD2. This sequence was found in an adult in good health. The CDR3 loop is CASSLASGSYNEQFF. The CDR3 DNA reads as TGTGCCAGCAGCTTGGCTAGCGGCTCCTACAATGAGCAGTTCTTC.